This T cell receptor (beta chain) is drawn from a study of control samples from healthy donors and cancer patients. The CDR3 loop spans 12 amino acids. V lost 6 bases and J 9 bases, leaving 15 bases between the germline ends. Germline CDR1 is MNHEY and CDR2 is SVGEGT. The repertoire was sequenced with immunoSEQ multiplex PCR; TCRdb's copy has only in-frame clones and lacks some. The data show under 200,000 clones, 96% seen once. What was sequenced was blood. This sequence originates from a woman aged 25 to 39 in good health. This chain uses TRBV6-2 or TRBV6-3 with TRBJ2-7; D is ambiguous. CDR3 residues: CASSIRMWGQYF. The CDR3 DNA is TGTGCCAGCAGCATTCGGATGTGGGGGCAGTACTTC.